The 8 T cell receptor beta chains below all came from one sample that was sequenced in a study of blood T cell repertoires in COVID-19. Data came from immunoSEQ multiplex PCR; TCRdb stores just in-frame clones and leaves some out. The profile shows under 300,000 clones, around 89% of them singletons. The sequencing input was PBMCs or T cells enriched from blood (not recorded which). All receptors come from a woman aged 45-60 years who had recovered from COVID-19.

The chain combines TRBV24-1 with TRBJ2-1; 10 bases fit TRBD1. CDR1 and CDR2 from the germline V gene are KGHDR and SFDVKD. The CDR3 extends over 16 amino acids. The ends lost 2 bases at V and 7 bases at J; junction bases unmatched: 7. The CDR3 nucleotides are TGTGCCACCAGTGATTCGACAGGGGGCGTATTGAATGAGCAGTTCTTC. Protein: CATSDSTGGVLNEQFF.

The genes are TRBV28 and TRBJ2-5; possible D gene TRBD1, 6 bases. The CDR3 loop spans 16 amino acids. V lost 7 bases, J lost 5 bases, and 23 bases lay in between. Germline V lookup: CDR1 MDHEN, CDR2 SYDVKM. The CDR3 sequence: CASMGRWGHGDETQYF. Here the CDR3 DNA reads TGTGCCAGCATGGGGCGATGGGGACATGGGGACGAGACCCAGTACTTC.

The CDR3 here is CASSLGAGGAQQYF. The CDR3 DNA follows: TGTGCCAGCAGCTTAGGGGCAGGGGGCGCGCAGCAGTACTTC. The chain carries TRBV7-9 and TRBJ2-7; 8 bases match TRBD1. CDR1 and CDR2 from the germline V gene are SEHNR and FQNEAQ (reference sequence). With V trimmed by 1 base and J by 8 bases, 7 bases remained unmatched. The CDR3 covers 14 residues.

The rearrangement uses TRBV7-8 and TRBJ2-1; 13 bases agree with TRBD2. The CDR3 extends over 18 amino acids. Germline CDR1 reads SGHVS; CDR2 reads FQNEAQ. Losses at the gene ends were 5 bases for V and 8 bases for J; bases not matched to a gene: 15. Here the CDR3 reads CASSLGTSGMGLRDEQFF. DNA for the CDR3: TGTGCCAGCAGCCTCGGGACTAGCGGGATGGGGCTTAGGGATGAGCAGTTCTTC. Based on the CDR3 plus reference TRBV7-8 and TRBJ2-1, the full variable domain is GAGVSQSPRYKVAKRGQDVALRCDPISGHVSLFWYQQALGQGPEFLTYFQNEAQLDKSGLPSDRFFAERPEGSVSTLKIQRTQQEDSAVYLCASSLGTSGMGLRDEQFFGPGTRLTVL.

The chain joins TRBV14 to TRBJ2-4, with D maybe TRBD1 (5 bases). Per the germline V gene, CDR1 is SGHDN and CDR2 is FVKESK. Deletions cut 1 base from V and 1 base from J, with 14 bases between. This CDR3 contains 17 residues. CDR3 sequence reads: CASSQATAGRAKNIQYF. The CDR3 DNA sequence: TGTGCCAGCAGCCAAGCGACGGCAGGGCGGGCCAAAAACATTCAGTACTTC.

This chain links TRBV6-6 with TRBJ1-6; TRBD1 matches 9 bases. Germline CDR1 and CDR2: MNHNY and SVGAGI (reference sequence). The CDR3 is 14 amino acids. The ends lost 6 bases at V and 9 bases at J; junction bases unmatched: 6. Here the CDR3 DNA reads TGTGCCAGCAGCCTACAGGGGGCGGGTTCACCCCTCCACTTT. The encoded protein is CASSLQGAGSPLHF.

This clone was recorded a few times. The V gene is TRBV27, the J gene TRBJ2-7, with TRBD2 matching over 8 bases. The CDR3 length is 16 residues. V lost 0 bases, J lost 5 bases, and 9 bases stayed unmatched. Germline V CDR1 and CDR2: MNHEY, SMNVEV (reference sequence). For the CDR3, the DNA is TGTGCCAGCAGTTTATCGTTGGCTAGCGGGCCCCACGAGCAGTACTTC. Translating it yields CASSLSLASGPHEQYF.

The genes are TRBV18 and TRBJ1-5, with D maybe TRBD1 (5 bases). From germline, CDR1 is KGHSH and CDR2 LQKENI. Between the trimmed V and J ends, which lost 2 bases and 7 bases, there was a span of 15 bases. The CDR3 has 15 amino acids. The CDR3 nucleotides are TGTGCCAGCTCACCAGCTCGCAGGGAAAACCAGCCCCAGCATTTT. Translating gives CASSPARRENQPQHF.